This T cell receptor (beta chain) was obtained from a study of monozygotic twins with inflammatory bowel disease (dated by TCRdb to the late 2010s). Concerning the study at large: In total, approximately 28 monozygotic twin pairs made up the full study: 19 Danish pairs, all IBD-discordant, plus nine German pairs, of which four were IBD-concordant and five were IBD-discordant. Within discordant pairs, disease-associated traits were sought mainly by comparing IBD patients with their genetically identical healthy co-twins. Each individual had, on average, about 151 000 unique TCRalpha sequences and 181 000 unique TCRbeta sequences available for analysis. Results and caveats for the whole study, not just this receptor: Distinction between different T cell subtypes could not be achieved in the analysis. Compared with healthy twins, IBD patients shared fewer clonotypes with other individuals, and the difference was most pronounced in patients with signs of disease activity. No difference in repertoire similarity was observed between concordant and discordant twins, possibly owing to limited statistical power. No single strong signal or clonotype linked to IBD turned up in the results, so the idea that one exists was not supported. Measured by the inverse Simpson index, TCRbeta repertoire diversity was lower in IBD patients than in their healthy co-twins. Because patients received different immunosuppressive treatments, the repertoires may have picked up extra background noise and variability between individuals.

Library prep was done by 5' RACE. Preparation of each TCR library used approximately 3,200 ng of total RNA. cDNA was synthesized with SMARTScribe reverse transcriptase in eight separate reactions per sample. During cDNA synthesis, template switching introduced unique molecular identifiers that contained a 6-nucleotide sample barcode. Amplification of TCRalpha and TCRbeta cDNA involved two nested PCRs of 16 and 9 cycles, and each PCR was followed by bead purification. Before amplification, the cDNA was treated with uracil DNA-glycosylase and purified using the QIAquick PCR purification kit. The second PCR added Illumina TruSeq-compatible adapters along with sample-specific barcodes. Library quality and concentration were checked on TapeStation and Qubit, and libraries were pooled at around 5 ng each. Sequencing of the pooled libraries was done on an Illumina HiSeq2500 single-index Rapid Run using custom sequencing primers and 2 x 100 bp reads. The published analysis was carried out like this. MiGEC version 1.2.6 was used for UMI-based consensus assembly, which corrected PCR and sequencing errors. MiXCR version 2.1.1 was used to carry out V(D)J alignment, clonotype assembly and CDR3 extraction. To normalise gene usage, clonotype sharing and MAIT/NKT TCR abundance, the analysis used the top 1000, 10 000 and 20 000 clonotypes per sample. After downsampling to 27 000 UMIs, diversity was calculated as the inverse Simpson index using the vegan R package. Paired Mann-Whitney U tests were applied to discordant twin pairs, and Benjamini-Hochberg correction was used for multiple testing. TCRdb reprocessed the sequencing reads and holds a single record per CDR3 protein sequence, with no DNA. Here the V and J calls rest on TCRdb's processing, not on the authors' analysis. This sample's table has entries for 300,000 to 400,000 distinct CDR3 sequences. The ten largest clones add up to 2% to 2.5% of the sample.

From each donor, a 2.5 ml peripheral blood sample was drawn into PAXgene tubes and stored at -80 degrees C. Without any T cell sorting, total RNA was extracted from whole blood using the PAXgene blood miRNA kit on an automated QIAcube. Peripheral blood from monozygotic twin pairs who were concordant or discordant for inflammatory bowel disease underwent deep TCRalpha and TCRbeta repertoire profiling using unique molecular barcoding. For every twin pair, smoking habits were documented, and each individual was categorised as a current, former or never smoker. As to this clonotype: What this receptor recognizes is not known.

The CDR3 has 14 amino acids, counting the end cysteine and phenylalanine. No coding sequence is recorded. Sequencing was performed on blood. The TCR comes from a human donor with ulcerative colitis or Crohn's disease, or a healthy co-twin of an affected twin (not recorded which). The rearranged segments are TRBV12-3 or TRBV12-4 and TRBJ2-5; absent DNA, TCRdb's TRBD1 call cannot be checked. The CDR3 region has the sequence CASSVRDSKETQYF.